This T cell receptor beta chain was observed in a study of post-analysis software for immune sequencing data. At the level of the study: In terms of disease course, relapsing-remitting, secondary progressive and progressive-relapsing multiple sclerosis were included.

The CDR3 is 16 residues long. Trimming left V 0 bases short and J 6 bases short, with 15 bases between. CDR1 and CDR2 from the germline V gene are SGHVS and FQNEAQ. Comment on this clonotype: Its antigen is currently unknown.

Findings and caveats of the study: Those with multiple sclerosis, the patient group, showed significantly lower normalized Chao1 diversity than controls. TRBV5-6, TRBV5-1 and TRBV20-1 belonged to a set of roughly 5 TRBV segments that were more frequent in patients than controls.

Prepared TCR beta cDNA libraries contained unique molecular identifiers. TCRdb reprocessed the PCR reads with MiXCR, giving one entry per CDR3 protein. The repertoire holds about 820,000 distinct CDR3 sequences, with about 57% as singletons. Material for sequencing was blood. The chain uses TRBV7-8 and TRBJ2-1, with D perhaps TRBD1 or TRBD2 (5 bases each). The clonotype originates from a girl aged 10 to 17 with multiple sclerosis. DNA of the CDR3: TGTGCCAGCAGCTTAGCTTCGGGGCCCGGGTTCAATGAGCAGTTCTTC. Translating gives CASSLASGPGFNEQFF.